This T cell receptor (beta chain) comes out of a study of response to subunit inactivated influenza vaccine. This clonotype was recorded a few times. The antigen remains undetermined. CDR1 and CDR2 (germline): SGHRS, YFSETQ. The CDR3 extends over 14 amino acids. The ends were cut back, 3 bases at V and 7 bases at J, with 17 bases in the middle. Study-wide results and limits: Authors proposed each seasonal influenza vaccination draws in few new T cells.

TCRdb re-analysed the RT-PCR reads in MiXCR, keeping a single row per CDR3 protein. This table has fewer than 800,000 distinct CDR3 sequences, approximately 15% appearing once. The chain combines TRBV5-1 with TRBJ2-7, with D possibly matching TRBD1 (6 bases). The TCR comes from a man in his fifties or sixties who received an inactivated influenza vaccine. Sequencing was performed on PBMCs from blood, taken approximately 13 days after vaccination. In nucleotides, the CDR3 is TGCGCCAGCAGCTCCGACAGGCGCTTTTTTGAGCAGTACTTC. Its protein is CASSSDRRFFEQYF.